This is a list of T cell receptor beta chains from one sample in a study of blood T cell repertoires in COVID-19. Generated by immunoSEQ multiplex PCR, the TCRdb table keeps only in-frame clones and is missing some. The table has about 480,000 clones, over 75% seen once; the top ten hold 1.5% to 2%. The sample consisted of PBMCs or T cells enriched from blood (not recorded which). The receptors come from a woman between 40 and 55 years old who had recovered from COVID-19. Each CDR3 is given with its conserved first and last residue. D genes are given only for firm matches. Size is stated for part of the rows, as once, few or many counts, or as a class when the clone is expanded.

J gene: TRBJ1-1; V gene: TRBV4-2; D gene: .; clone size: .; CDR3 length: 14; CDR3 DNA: TGTGCCAGCAGCCAAGGACAGATGAACACTGAAGCTTTCTTT; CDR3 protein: CASSQGQMNTEAFF
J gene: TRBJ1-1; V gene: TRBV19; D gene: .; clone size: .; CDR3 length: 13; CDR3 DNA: TGTGCCAGTAGACTATCGGGGTTCACTGAAGCTTTCTTT; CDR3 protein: CASRLSGFTEAFF
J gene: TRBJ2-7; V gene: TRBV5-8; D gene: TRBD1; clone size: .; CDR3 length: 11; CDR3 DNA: TGTGCCAGCAGCTACAGGGGCATACAGTACTTC; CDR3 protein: CASSYRGIQYF
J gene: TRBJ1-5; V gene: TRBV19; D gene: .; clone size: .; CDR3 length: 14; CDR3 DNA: TGTGCCAGTAGTCACCGGGACAATAATCAGCCCCAGCATTTT; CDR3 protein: CASSHRDNNQPQHF
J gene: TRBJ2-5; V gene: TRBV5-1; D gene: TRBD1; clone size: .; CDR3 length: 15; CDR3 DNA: TGCGCCAGCAGCTTGGGTGCGACAGGGGGAGAGACCCAGTACTTC; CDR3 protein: CASSLGATGGETQYF
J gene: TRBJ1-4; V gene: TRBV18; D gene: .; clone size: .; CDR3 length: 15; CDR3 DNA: TGTGCCAGCTCACCACGAGAGGCAACTAATGAAAAACTGTTTTTT; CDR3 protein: CASSPREATNEKLFF
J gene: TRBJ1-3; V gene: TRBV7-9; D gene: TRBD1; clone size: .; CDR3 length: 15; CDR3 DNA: TGTGCCAGCAGCTCTCAAGGGGGCCCTGGAAACACCATATATTTT; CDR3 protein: CASSSQGGPGNTIYF
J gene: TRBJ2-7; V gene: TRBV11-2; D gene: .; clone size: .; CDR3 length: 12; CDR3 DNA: TGTGCCAGCAGCTTAGATACCTACGAGCAGTACTTC; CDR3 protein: CASSLDTYEQYF
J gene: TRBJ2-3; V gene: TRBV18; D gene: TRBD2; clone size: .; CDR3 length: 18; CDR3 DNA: TGTGCCAGCTCACCGGGACTAGCGGGAGGGCCGCTTCTAGATACGCAGTATTTT; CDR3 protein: CASSPGLAGGPLLDTQYF
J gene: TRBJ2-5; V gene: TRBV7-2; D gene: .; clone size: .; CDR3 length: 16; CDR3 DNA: TGTGCCAGCAGCTTTTGGGGGGGAGGGGGCCAAGAGACCCAGTACTTC; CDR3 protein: CASSFWGGGGQETQYF
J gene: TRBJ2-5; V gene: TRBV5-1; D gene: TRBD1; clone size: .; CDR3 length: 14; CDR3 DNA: TGCGCCAGCAGCACGACAGGGTTGGGAGAGACCCAGTACTTC; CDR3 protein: CASSTTGLGETQYF
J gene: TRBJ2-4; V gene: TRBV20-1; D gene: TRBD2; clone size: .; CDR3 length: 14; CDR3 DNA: TGCAGTGCTAGTGGACTAACGGGAGGAAACATTCAGTACTTC; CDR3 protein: CSASGLTGGNIQYF
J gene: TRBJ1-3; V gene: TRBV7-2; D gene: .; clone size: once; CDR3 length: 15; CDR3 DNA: TGTGCCAGCAGCGAAACAGCGGCCTCTGGAAACACCATATATTTT; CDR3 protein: CASSETAASGNTIYF
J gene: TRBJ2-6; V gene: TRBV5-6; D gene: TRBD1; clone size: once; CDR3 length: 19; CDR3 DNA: TGTGCCAGCAGTCGTCCAAGGGACAGGGGGTATTCTGGGGCCAACGTCCTGACTTTC; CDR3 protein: CASSRPRDRGYSGANVLTF
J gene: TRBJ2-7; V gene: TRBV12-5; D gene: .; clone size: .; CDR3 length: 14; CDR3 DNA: TGTGCTAGTGGTTTTGTGCAGGGATCCGCCGAGCAGTACTTC; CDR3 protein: CASGFVQGSAEQYF
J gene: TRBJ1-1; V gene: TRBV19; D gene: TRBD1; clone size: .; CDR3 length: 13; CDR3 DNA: TGTGCCAGTGGGACAGCGGGGAACACTGAAGCTTTCTTT; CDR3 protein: CASGTAGNTEAFF